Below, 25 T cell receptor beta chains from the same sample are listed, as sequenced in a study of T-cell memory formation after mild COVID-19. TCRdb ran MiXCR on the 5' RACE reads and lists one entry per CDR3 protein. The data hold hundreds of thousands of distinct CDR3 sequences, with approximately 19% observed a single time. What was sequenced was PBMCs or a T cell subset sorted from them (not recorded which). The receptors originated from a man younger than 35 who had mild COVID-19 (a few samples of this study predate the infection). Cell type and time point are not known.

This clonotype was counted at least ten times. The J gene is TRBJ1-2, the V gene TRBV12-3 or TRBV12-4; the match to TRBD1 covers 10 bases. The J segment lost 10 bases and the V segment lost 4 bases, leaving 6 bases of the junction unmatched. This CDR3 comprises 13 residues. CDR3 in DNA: TGTGCCAGCAGTTCCTCCGGGACAGGGGTCTACACCTTC. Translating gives CASSSSGTGVYTF.

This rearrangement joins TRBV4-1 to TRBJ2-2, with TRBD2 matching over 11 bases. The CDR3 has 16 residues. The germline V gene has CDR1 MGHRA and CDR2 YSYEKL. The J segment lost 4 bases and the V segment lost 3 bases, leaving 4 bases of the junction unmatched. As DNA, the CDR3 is TGCGCCAGCAGCCACATAGCGGGGGGGAGCACCGGGGAGCTGTTTTTT. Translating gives CASSHIAGGSTGELFF.

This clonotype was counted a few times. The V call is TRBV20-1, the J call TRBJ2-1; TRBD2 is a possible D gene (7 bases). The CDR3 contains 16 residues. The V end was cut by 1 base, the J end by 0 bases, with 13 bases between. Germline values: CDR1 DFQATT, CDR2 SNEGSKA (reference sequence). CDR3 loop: CSARAWGGGSYNEQFF. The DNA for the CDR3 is TGCAGTGCTAGAGCCTGGGGAGGGGGCTCCTACAATGAGCAGTTCTTC.

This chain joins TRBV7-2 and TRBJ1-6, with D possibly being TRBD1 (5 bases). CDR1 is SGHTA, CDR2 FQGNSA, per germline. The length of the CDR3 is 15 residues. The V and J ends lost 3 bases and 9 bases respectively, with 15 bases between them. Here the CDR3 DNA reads TGTGCCAGCAGCTTGGAGGGAAGGGGTATTTCACCCCTCCACTTT. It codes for CASSLEGRGISPLHF.

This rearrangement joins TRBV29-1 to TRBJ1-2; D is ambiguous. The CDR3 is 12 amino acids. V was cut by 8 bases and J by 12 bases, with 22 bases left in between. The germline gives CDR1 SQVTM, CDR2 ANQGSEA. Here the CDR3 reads CSSAGDGGLDTF. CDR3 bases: TGCAGCTCTGCCGGAGACGGAGGCCTGGACACCTTC.

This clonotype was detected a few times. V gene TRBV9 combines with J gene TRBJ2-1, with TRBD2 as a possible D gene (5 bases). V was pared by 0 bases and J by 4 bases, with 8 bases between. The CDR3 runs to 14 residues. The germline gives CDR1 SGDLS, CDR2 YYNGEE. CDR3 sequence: CASSVGPGYNEQFF. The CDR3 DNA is TGTGCCAGCAGCGTAGGCCCGGGGTACAATGAGCAGTTCTTC.

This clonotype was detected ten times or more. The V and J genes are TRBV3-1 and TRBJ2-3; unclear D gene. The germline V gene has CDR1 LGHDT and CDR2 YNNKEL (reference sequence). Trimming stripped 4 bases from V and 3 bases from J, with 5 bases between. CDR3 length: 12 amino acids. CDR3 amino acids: CASSRLTDTQYF. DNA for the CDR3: TGTGCCAGCAGCCGATTAACAGATACGCAGTATTTT.

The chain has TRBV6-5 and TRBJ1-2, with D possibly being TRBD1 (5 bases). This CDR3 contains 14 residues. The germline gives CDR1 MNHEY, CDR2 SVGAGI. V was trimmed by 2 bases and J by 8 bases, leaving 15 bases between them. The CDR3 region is CASSYRREGTGYTF. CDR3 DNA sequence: TGTGCCAGCAGTTACCGGAGGGAGGGGACCGGCTACACCTTC.

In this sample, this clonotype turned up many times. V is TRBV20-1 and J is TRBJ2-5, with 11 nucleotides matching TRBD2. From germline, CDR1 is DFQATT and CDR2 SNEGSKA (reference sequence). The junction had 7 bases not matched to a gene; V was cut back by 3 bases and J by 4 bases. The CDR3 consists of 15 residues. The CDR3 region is CSASFTSGRGETQYF. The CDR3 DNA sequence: TGCAGTGCTAGTTTCACTAGCGGGAGAGGAGAGACCCAGTACTTC.

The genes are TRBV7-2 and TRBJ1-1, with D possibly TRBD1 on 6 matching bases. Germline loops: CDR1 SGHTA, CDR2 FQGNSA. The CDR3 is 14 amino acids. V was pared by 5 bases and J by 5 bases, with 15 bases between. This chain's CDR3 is CASSRRGVVTEAFF. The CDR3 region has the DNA TGTGCCAGCAGCCGTAGGGGGGTGGTGACTGAAGCTTTCTTT.

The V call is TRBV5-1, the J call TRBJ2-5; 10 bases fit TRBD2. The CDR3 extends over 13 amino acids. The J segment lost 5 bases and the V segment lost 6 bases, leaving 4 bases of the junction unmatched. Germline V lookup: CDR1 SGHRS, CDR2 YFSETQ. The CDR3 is CASKLAGMETQYF. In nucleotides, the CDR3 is TGCGCCAGCAAACTAGCGGGGATGGAGACCCAGTACTTC.

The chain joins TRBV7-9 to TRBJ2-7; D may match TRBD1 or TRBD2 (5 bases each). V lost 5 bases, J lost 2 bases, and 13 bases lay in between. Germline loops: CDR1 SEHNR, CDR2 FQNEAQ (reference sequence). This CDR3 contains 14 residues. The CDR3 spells CASSQRDRPYEQYF. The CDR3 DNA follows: TGTGCCAGCAGCCAGAGGGACCGCCCCTACGAGCAGTACTTC.

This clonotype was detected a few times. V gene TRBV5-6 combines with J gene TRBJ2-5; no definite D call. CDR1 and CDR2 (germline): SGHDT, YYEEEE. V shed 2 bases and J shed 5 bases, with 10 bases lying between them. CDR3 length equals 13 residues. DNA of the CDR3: TGTGCCAGCAGCTTTGGTGGGGTGGAGACCCAGTACTTC. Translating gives CASSFGGVETQYF.

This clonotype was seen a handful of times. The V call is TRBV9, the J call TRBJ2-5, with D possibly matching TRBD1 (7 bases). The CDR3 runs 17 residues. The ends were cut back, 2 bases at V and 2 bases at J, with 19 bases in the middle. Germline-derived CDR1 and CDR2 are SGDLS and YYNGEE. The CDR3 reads CASSVGGQTTEQETQYF. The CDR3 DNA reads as TGTGCCAGCAGCGTGGGGGGACAGACAACCGAGCAAGAGACCCAGTACTTC.

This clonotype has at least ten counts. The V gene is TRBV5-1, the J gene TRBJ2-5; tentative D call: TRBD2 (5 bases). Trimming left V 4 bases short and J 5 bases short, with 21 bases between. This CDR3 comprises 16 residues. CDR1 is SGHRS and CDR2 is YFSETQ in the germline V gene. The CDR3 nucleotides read TGCGCCAGCAGCCGGCTGGGTATGGAAACGGGGGAGACCCAGTACTTC. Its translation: CASSRLGMETGETQYF.

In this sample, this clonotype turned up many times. As DNA, the CDR3 is TGCGCCAGCAGCTTGGCCGGGGGCCCACTGAACGAGCAGTACGTC. Its protein product is CASSLAGGPLNEQYV. The genes are TRBV5-1 and TRBJ2-7, with D perhaps matching TRBD1 or TRBD2 (6 bases each). Trimming cost V 0 bases and J 5 bases, with 15 bases left between them. Looked up from germline, CDR1 is SGHRS and CDR2 is YFSETQ. CDR3 length: 15 residues.

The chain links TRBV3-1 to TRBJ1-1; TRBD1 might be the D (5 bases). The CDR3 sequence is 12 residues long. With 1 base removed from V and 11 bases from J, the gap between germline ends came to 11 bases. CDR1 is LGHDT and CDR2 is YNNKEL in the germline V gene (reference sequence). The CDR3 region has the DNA TGTGCCAGCAGCCAAGGTAGAGGGACGGCTTTCTTT. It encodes CASSQGRGTAFF.

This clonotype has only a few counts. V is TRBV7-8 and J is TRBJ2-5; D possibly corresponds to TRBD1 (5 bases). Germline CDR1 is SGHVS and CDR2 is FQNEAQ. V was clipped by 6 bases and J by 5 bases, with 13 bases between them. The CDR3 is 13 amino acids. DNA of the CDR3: TGTGCCAGCAGACACAGGTTTGGGGAGACCCAGTACTTC. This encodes CASRHRFGETQYF.

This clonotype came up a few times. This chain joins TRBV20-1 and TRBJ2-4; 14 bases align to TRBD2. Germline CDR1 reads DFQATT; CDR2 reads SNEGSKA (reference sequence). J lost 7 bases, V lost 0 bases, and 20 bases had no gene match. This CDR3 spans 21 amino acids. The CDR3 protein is CSARDHRPGTSGGPPWNIQYF. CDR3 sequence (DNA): TGCAGTGCTAGAGATCACCGTCCCGGGACTAGCGGGGGCCCCCCTTGGAACATTCAGTACTTC.

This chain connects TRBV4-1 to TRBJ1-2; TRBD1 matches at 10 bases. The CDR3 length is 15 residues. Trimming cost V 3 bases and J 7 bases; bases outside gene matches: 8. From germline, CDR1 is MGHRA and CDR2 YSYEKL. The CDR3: CASSQPGQGQGGYTF. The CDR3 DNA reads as TGCGCCAGCAGCCAGCCGGGACAGGGGCAGGGTGGCTACACCTTC.

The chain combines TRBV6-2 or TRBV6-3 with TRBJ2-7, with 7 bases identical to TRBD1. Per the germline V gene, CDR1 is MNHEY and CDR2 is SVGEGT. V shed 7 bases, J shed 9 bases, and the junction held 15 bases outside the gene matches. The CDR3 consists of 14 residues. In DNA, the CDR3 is TGTGCCAGCACCCCGGGACAGAGCCTAAGGGGGCAGTACGTC. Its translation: CASTPGQSLRGQYV.

The CDR3 DNA reads TGTGCCAGCAGCCCGCCGAAGGGGATGAACACTGAAGCTTTCTTT. As protein: CASSPPKGMNTEAFF. The rearrangement joins TRBV11-1 to TRBJ1-1, with D perhaps matching TRBD1 (5 bases). CDR1 and CDR2 (germline): SGHAT, FQDESV (reference sequence). Trimming left V 5 bases short and J 0 bases short, with 13 bases between. The CDR3 is made up of 15 amino acids.

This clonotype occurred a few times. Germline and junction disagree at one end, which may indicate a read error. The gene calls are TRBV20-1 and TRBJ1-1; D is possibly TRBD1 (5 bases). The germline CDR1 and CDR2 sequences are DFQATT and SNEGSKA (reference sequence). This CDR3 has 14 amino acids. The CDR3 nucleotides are TGCAGTGCCAGAGAGGGGATTATTGGAACTGAAGCTTTCTTT. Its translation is CSAREGIIGTEAFF.

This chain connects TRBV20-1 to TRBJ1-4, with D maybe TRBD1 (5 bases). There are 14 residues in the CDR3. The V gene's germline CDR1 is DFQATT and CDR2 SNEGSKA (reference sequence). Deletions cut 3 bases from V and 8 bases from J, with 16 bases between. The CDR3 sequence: CSARRDVRKEKLFF. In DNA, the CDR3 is TGCAGTGCTAGGAGGGACGTTCGAAAGGAAAAACTGTTTTTT.

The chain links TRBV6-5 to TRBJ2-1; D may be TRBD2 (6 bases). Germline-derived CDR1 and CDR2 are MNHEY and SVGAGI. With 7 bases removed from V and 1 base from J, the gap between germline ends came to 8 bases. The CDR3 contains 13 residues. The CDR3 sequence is CASTAGSYNEQFF. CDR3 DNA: TGTGCCAGCACCGCGGGGTCCTACAATGAGCAGTTCTTC.